The 10 T cell receptor beta chains in this list originate from one sample, sequenced in a study of CD8+CD57+ T cells in acquired aplastic anemia. Patients sequenced had flow cytometry evidence of CD8+CD57+ cell expansion. It was genomic DNA that served as the template for profiling TCR beta VDJ and CDR3. In TCRdb, the reads were re-called with MiXCR into one record per CDR3 protein. The profile shows approximately 59,000 distinct CDR3 sequences, roughly three fifths of them singletons. The sequenced sample consisted of sorted CD4+, CD8+, or CD8+CD57+ T cells (not recorded which) from PBMCs. The receptors derive from a human donor with aplastic anemia.

This clonotype was counted only a few times. V and J are TRBV19 and TRBJ1-2; 7 bases map to TRBD1. The V segment lost 7 bases and the J segment 0 bases; nucleotides outside the gene matches: 2. Germline V CDR1 and CDR2: LNHDA, SQIVND (reference sequence). The CDR3 sequence is 13 residues long. CDR3 sequence: CASKGTANYGYTF. The CDR3 DNA is TGTGCCAGTAAAGGGACAGCTAACTATGGCTACACCTTC.

This clonotype is medium-sized (0.01 to 0.1%) in the sample. The chain links TRBV2 to TRBJ2-1; D is unresolved. There are 13 residues in the CDR3. The germline V gene encodes CDR1 SNHLY and CDR2 FYNNEI. Trimming left V 1 base short and J 5 bases short, with 6 bases between. CDR3 DNA: TGTGCCAGCAGTGAAGGCAGCCACAATGAGCAGTTCTTC. Translated, it gives CASSEGSHNEQFF.

The sample holds a few counts of this clonotype. The chain combines TRBV19 with TRBJ1-3; 9 bases are shared with TRBD1. Looked up from germline, CDR1 is LNHDA and CDR2 is SQIVND (reference sequence). V lost 9 bases and J lost 2; bases outside the gene matches: 8. The CDR3 loop spans 15 amino acids. The CDR3 DNA is TGTGCCAGCAGCATAGACAGGGGGACTGGAAACACCATATATTTT. Translating gives CASSIDRGTGNTIYF.

This clonotype appeared a few times. The rearrangement uses TRBV15 and TRBJ2-7, with D possibly called TRBD1 or TRBD2 (6 bases each). CDR1 LNHNV and CDR2 YYDKDF come from the germline V gene (reference sequence). The length of the CDR3 is 14 residues. V was pared by 8 bases and J by 0 bases, with 14 bases between. CDR3: CATARGGISYEQYF. The DNA for the CDR3 is TGTGCCACCGCGAGAGGGGGGATCTCCTACGAGCAGTACTTC.

This clonotype was observed a single time. The rearrangement uses TRBV20-1 and TRBJ2-5, with 13 bases lining up with TRBD2. The CDR3 has 15 residues. The germline gives CDR1 DFQATT, CDR2 SNEGSKA (reference sequence). The V segment lost 0 bases and the J segment 5 bases; nucleotides outside the gene matches: 3. The chain's CDR3 is CSAREGLAGYETQYF. The CDR3 DNA is TGCAGTGCTAGAGAGGGACTAGCGGGATATGAGACCCAGTACTTC.

At least ten counts were recorded for this clonotype. This chain joins TRBV11-2 and TRBJ2-7, with D possibly called TRBD1 or TRBD2 (6 bases each). Germline V gene sequence: CDR1 SGHAT, CDR2 FQNNGV. This CDR3 is built from 15 residues. The V and J ends lost 5 bases and 5 bases respectively, with 19 bases between them. The CDR3 DNA sequence: TGTGCCAGCAGCGGACCCGGGGGCCCTGCCCACGAGCAGTACTTC. This encodes CASSGPGGPAHEQYF.

By proportion, this clonotype is medium-sized (0.01 to 0.1%). The chain recombines TRBV15 with TRBJ2-7, with 8 bases identical to TRBD2. This CDR3 contains 16 residues. Unmatched junction bases numbered 8, after V lost 0 bases and J lost 4 bases. CDR1 is LNHNV and CDR2 is YYDKDF in the germline V gene (reference sequence). In DNA, the CDR3 is TGTGCCACCAGCAGAGATCGGGGGGGGGGCCAATACGAGCAGTACTTC. It encodes CATSRDRGGGQYEQYF.

In this sample, this clonotype turned up a few times. The V and J genes are TRBV29-1 and TRBJ1-3; D possibly corresponds to TRBD1 (6 bases). Germline CDR1 is SQVTM and CDR2 is ANQGSEA. The V end was cut by 5 bases, the J end by 0 bases, with 8 bases between. The CDR3 runs to 13 residues. The CDR3 nucleotides read TGCAGCGTTACAGGGTTCTCTGGAAACACCATATATTTT. Translating gives CSVTGFSGNTIYF. Based on the CDR3 plus reference TRBV29-1 and TRBJ1-3, the full variable domain is SAVISQKPSRDICQRGTSLTIQCQVDSQVTMMFWYRQQPGQSLTLIATANQGSEATYESGFVIDKFPISRPNLTFSTLTVSNMSPEDSSIYLCSVTGFSGNTIYFGEGSWLTVV.

The chain joins TRBV19 to TRBJ2-7, with TRBD1 identical over 7 bases. The CDR3 is 14 amino acids. CDR1 is LNHDA, CDR2 SQIVND, per germline (reference sequence). After removal of 2 bases from V and 1 base from J, the junction contained 2 bases not matched to a gene. The CDR3, as DNA: TGTGCCAGTAGTATATCGGGACAGTCCTACGAGCAGTACTTC. Protein product: CASSISGQSYEQYF. Based on the CDR3 plus reference TRBV19 and TRBJ2-7, the full variable domain is DGGITQSPKYLFRKEGQNVTLSCEQNLNHDAMYWYRQDPGQGLRLIYYSQIVNDFQKGDIAEGYSVSREKKESFPLTVTSAQKNPTAFYLCASSISGQSYEQYFGPGTRLTVT.

About this clonotype itself: Germline is not matched at one junction end, which may reflect a read error. The V gene is TRBV20-1, the J gene TRBJ2-3; D uncertain. This CDR3 is built from 11 residues. Looked up from germline, CDR1 is DFQATT and CDR2 is SNEGSKA (reference sequence). As DNA, the CDR3 is TGCAGTTCGAAACGCACGGATACGCAGTATTTT. Protein: CSSKRTDTQYF.